This T cell receptor (beta chain) was sequenced for a study of identical twins. In its sample, this clonotype was seen many times. Template switching created a universal primer site, and the cDNA included unique molecular identifiers. TCRdb redid the calling of the 5' RACE reads with MiXCR, one entry per CDR3 protein. The sample lists 450,000 or so distinct CDR3 sequences, around 18% occurring once. The CDR3 contains 15 residues. Trimming took off 2 bases at V and 1 base at J, with 11 bases between the two ends. Germline values: CDR1 MNHEY, CDR2 SVGAGI. The sequenced sample consisted of naive T cells sorted from blood. The genes are TRBV6-5 and TRBJ2-5, with D unclear. This receptor was obtained from a man aged 45-65 years in good health. DNA for the CDR3: TGTGCCAGCAGTTACCGCCGGGCCATCCAAGAGACCCAGTACTTC. Its translation is CASSYRRAIQETQYF.